Presented here are 24 T cell receptor beta chains from one specimen sequenced in a study of OX40 agonist ivuxolimab in advanced cancers. Library construction relied on the immunoSEQ multiplex PCR assay. In TCRdb, the immuneACCESS table is reduced to in-frame sequences with V and J assigned. These tables do not hold every clone; where another copy was compared, an unresolved V gene accounts for under half, and the others remain unexplained. The sample table lists 44,000 or so clones, roughly 80% of them with a count of one. Under 7% of the sample is taken by the ten largest. Specimen: CD4+ or CD8+ T cells sorted from blood, collected in a trial of the OX40 agonist ivuxolimab. These receptors were taken from an adult with an advanced solid tumor such as melanoma, head and neck, liver or kidney cancer.

This chain connects TRBV5-4 to TRBJ2-5; TRBD2 matches 11 bases. The J call may be wrong; the DNA end is better matched by TRBJ2-7. The CDR3 totals 14 residues. Germline loops: CDR1 SGHNT, CDR2 YYREEE (reference sequence). CDR3 bases: TGTGCCAGCAGCCTAGCGGGAGGTTCCTACGAGCAGTACTTC. This sequence encodes CASSLAGGSYEQYF.

The chain uses TRBV5-1 and TRBJ2-7; 8 nucleotides match TRBD1. Germline loops: CDR1 SGHRS, CDR2 YFSETQ. The CDR3 length is 12 residues. The ends lost 4 bases at V and 6 bases at J; junction bases unmatched: 3. The CDR3 sequence: CASSPDRGEQYF. The CDR3 bases are TGCGCCAGCAGCCCTGACAGGGGCGAGCAGTACTTC.

The chain combines TRBV29-1 with TRBJ2-1; possible D gene TRBD1, 6 bases. CDR3 length: 14 residues. The V gene lost 6 bases and the J gene lost 0 bases, with 12 bases spanning the gap. Germline V gene sequence: CDR1 SQVTM, CDR2 ANQGSEA. The CDR3 sequence is CSVPHRDSYNEQFF. The CDR3 DNA is TGCAGCGTACCTCACAGGGACTCCTACAATGAGCAGTTCTTC.

This clone was counted a single time. The V and J genes are TRBV28 and TRBJ1-3; D unresolved. The germline V gene has CDR1 MDHEN and CDR2 SYDVKM. CDR3 length: 15 amino acids. With 3 bases removed from V and 0 bases from J, the gap between germline ends came to 9 bases. For the CDR3, the DNA is TGTGCCAGCAGTTTCCCCGATGGCTCTGGAAACACCATATATTTT. Translated, it gives CASSFPDGSGNTIYF.

The CDR3 is CASSLRVDTEAFF. The CDR3 nucleotides read TGTGCCAGCAGCTTAAGGGTGGATACTGAAGCTTTCTTT. The rearrangement joins TRBV11-2 to TRBJ1-1; D is undetermined. Germline V gives CDR1 SGHAT, CDR2 FQNNGV. Trimming cost V 2 bases and J 5 bases, with 9 bases left between them. This CDR3 is built from 13 residues. The full variable domain, completed using reference TRBV11-2 and TRBJ1-1, is EAGVAQSPRYKIIEKRQSVAFWCNPISGHATLYWYQQILGQGPKLLIQFQNNGVVDDSQLPKDRFSAERLKGVDSTLKIQPAKLEDSAVYLCASSLRVDTEAFFGQGTRLTVV.

The rearrangement links TRBV25-1 to TRBJ1-2, with D unclear. Per germline, CDR1 MGHDK and CDR2 SYGVNS. The CDR3 contains 14 residues. The V end was cut by 1 base, the J end by 4 bases, with 10 bases between. CDR3 residues: CASSESKGFYGYTF. Written as DNA, the CDR3 is TGTGCCAGCAGTGAATCTAAGGGATTCTATGGCTACACCTTC.

The rearrangement joins TRBV7-9 to TRBJ2-5; 8 nucleotides align to TRBD2. The CDR3 spans 16 residues. V lost 1 base and J lost 4; bases outside the gene matches: 8. CDR1 is SEHNR and CDR2 is FQNEAQ in the germline V gene (reference sequence). In DNA form, the CDR3 reads TGTGCCAGCAGCTTAGTAGGGACTAGAAGGGGAGAGACCCAGTACTTC. Translation gives CASSLVGTRRGETQYF. Full variable domain (remainder filled in from reference TRBV7-9 and TRBJ2-5): DTGVSQNPRHKITKRGQNVTFRCDPISEHNRLYWYRQTLGQGPEFLTYFQNEAQLEKSRLLSDRFSAERPKGSFSTLEIQRTEQGDSAMYLCASSLVGTRRGETQYFGPGTRLLVL.

The chain joins TRBV4-1 to TRBJ2-1; D not certain. V dropped 0 bases and J dropped 8 bases, with 14 bases sitting between them. The CDR3 loop spans 15 amino acids. The germline V gene has CDR1 MGHRA and CDR2 YSYEKL. The DNA for the CDR3 is TGCGCCAGCAGCCAAGAGGGTAATAGCTGGGATGAGCAGTTCTTC. It translates to CASSQEGNSWDEQFF.

The chain is built from TRBV6-1 and TRBJ1-2; D gene ambiguous. CDR1 and CDR2 from the germline V gene are MNHNS and SASEGT. Trimming took off 2 bases at V and 7 bases at J, with 17 bases between the two ends. The CDR3 runs 15 residues. The CDR3 here is CASSEKVRAPGGYTF. The CDR3 nucleotides read TGTGCCAGCAGTGAAAAAGTCCGGGCCCCCGGTGGCTACACCTTC.

The CDR3: CASSLVSTLSEQYF. CDR3 DNA sequence: TGTGCCAGCAGCTTAGTCAGCACCCTCTCCGAGCAGTACTTC. V is TRBV7-2 and J is TRBJ2-7; D not certain. V was clipped by 1 base and J by 6 bases, with 13 bases between them. The CDR3 covers 14 residues. The germline V gene encodes CDR1 SGHTA and CDR2 FQGNSA.

V usage is TRBV28 and J usage is TRBJ1-2, with D perhaps TRBD1 (6 bases). V dropped 7 bases and J dropped 2 bases, with 20 bases sitting between them. CDR3 length equals 16 residues. Germline assignment: CDR1 MDHEN and CDR2 SYDVKM. The CDR3 is CASTFSWDTPNYGYTF. CDR3 nucleotide sequence: TGTGCCAGCACCTTCTCCTGGGACACCCCCAACTATGGCTACACCTTC.

The gene calls are TRBV7-6 and TRBJ2-7, with a possible D match to TRBD2 (5 bases). Germline CDR1 SGHVS, CDR2 FNYEAQ. The CDR3 sequence is 17 residues long. V lost 1 base and J 1 base, leaving 17 bases between the germline ends. CDR3 amino acids: CASSLGLEGQKSYEQYF. The CDR3 DNA sequence: TGTGCCAGCAGCTTAGGATTAGAGGGTCAGAAGTCCTACGAGCAGTACTTC.

In DNA, the CDR3 is TGTGCCAGCAGCTTGGTGGGAGCAATGAACACTGAAGCTTTCTTT. Its protein product is CASSLVGAMNTEAFF. The chain carries TRBV5-6 and TRBJ1-1; D is unclear. The CDR3 contains 15 residues. Germline V gives CDR1 SGHDT, CDR2 YYEEEE. Trimming removed 0 bases at V and 0 bases at J, with 9 bases between.

The chain recombines TRBV9 with TRBJ2-6; the D is unclear. Trimming took off 4 bases at V and 1 base at J, with 15 bases between the two ends. Germline loops: CDR1 SGDLS, CDR2 YYNGEE. This CDR3 is built from 17 residues. The CDR3 is CASSPWGSSSGANVLTF. The CDR3 DNA sequence: TGTGCCAGCAGCCCTTGGGGATCCTCTTCTGGGGCCAACGTCCTGACTTTC.

The CDR3 loop is CAWSVGQNTEAFF. DNA for the CDR3: TGTGCCTGGAGTGTAGGACAGAACACTGAAGCTTTCTTT. This chain uses TRBV30 with TRBJ1-1; D may be TRBD1 (5 bases). The CDR3 is made up of 13 amino acids. The germline CDR1 and CDR2 sequences are GTSNPN and SVGIG (reference sequence). V shed 0 bases and J shed 1 base, with 6 bases lying between them.

The gene calls are TRBV27 and TRBJ1-6; no firm D call. V gave up 0 bases and J gave up 6 bases, with 9 bases separating them. The CDR3 contains 15 residues. CDR1 and CDR2 (germline): MNHEY, SMNVEV (reference sequence). The CDR3 region is CASSLSASGNSPLHF. CDR3 bases: TGTGCCAGCAGTTTATCGGCCTCGGGTAATTCACCCCTCCACTTT.

The chain combines TRBV7-8 with TRBJ2-5; 7 bases map to TRBD1. The end of the DNA aligns better with TRBJ2-7, so the J call may be wrong. CDR1 is SGHVS and CDR2 is FQNEAQ in the germline V gene. This CDR3 comprises 16 residues. This CDR3 reads CASSLEAGTEYSEQYF. CDR3 nucleotide sequence: TGTGCCAGCAGCCTAGAGGCCGGGACAGAATATAGCGAGCAGTACTTC.

This chain uses TRBV6-6 with TRBJ2-5; D gene uncertain. With the DNA end fitting TRBJ2-7 better, the J assignment may be wrong. The V gene's germline CDR1 is MNHNY and CDR2 SVGAGI (reference sequence). The CDR3 extends over 12 amino acids. CDR3 region: CASSYGPAEQYF. The CDR3 nucleotides read TGTGCCAGCAGTTACGGGCCAGCCGAGCAGTACTTC.

V gene TRBV27 combines with J gene TRBJ2-1; 9 bases are a match to TRBD2. The CDR3 totals 15 residues. Germline trimming cut 6 bases from V and 4 bases from J; bases unmatched to any gene: 7. CDR1 and CDR2 (germline): MNHEY, SMNVEV (reference sequence). The CDR3: CASRPTSGAYNEQFF. DNA for the CDR3: TGTGCCAGCAGACCGACTAGCGGAGCTTACAATGAGCAGTTCTTC.

The table lists this clone with a count of one. The V gene is TRBV5-1, the J gene TRBJ1-1; 8 bases match TRBD1. The CDR3 length is 17 residues. The ends lost 4 bases at V and 0 bases at J; junction bases unmatched: 11. Germline loops: CDR1 SGHRS, CDR2 YFSETQ. CDR3 bases: TGCGCCAGCAGCCGCGCAGGGGGCCGCGGGATGAACACTGAAGCTTTCTTT. Amino acid sequence: CASSRAGGRGMNTEAFF.

The rearrangement links TRBV2 to TRBJ2-7; perhaps TRBD1 as D (6 bases). This CDR3 comprises 15 residues. The germline V gene has CDR1 SNHLY and CDR2 FYNNEI. V was shortened by 1 base and J by 7 bases, with 17 bases between the two germline ends. The CDR3 DNA sequence: TGTGCCAGCAGTGAAGTAAGGCAGGGGAACGGGGAGCAGTACTTC. Amino acid sequence: CASSEVRQGNGEQYF.

CDR3 loop: CASKVLAHNPPLHF. CDR3 in DNA: TGTGCCAGCAAGGTCCTGGCACATAACCCTCCCCTCCACTTT. This sequence joins TRBV2 and TRBJ1-6, with no clear D. Trimming left V 7 bases short and J 13 bases short, with 20 bases between. The CDR3 extends over 14 amino acids. Germline V gene sequence: CDR1 SNHLY, CDR2 FYNNEI.

The chain is built from TRBV7-9 and TRBJ2-7, with D tentatively TRBD2 (5 bases). The V gene's germline CDR1 is SEHNR and CDR2 FQNEAQ (reference sequence). The ends were cut back, 5 bases at V and 7 bases at J, with 18 bases in the middle. This CDR3 region has 14 residues. DNA for the CDR3: TGTGCCAGCAGCGGCGTATCGGGATACCAGGAGCAGTACTTC. Protein sequence: CASSGVSGYQEQYF.

The chain recombines TRBV7-8 with TRBJ2-5; the match to TRBD1 covers 12 bases. The CDR3 is 16 residues long. Trimming took 5 bases from V and 2 from J; bases not matched to a gene: 6. CDR1 SGHVS and CDR2 FQNEAQ come from the germline V gene. CDR3 residues: CASSTWDRGPQETQYF. The CDR3 DNA reads as TGTGCCAGCAGCACCTGGGACAGGGGGCCTCAAGAGACCCAGTACTTC. Together with reference TRBV7-8 and TRBJ2-5, the CDR3 gives the full variable domain: GAGVSQSPRYKVAKRGQDVALRCDPISGHVSLFWYQQALGQGPEFLTYFQNEAQLDKSGLPSDRFFAERPEGSVSTLKIQRTQQEDSAVYLCASSTWDRGPQETQYFGPGTRLLVL.